This T cell receptor beta chain stems from a study of molecular identifiers for immune sequencing clone quantification. Study as a whole: Replicates partitioned RNA from around 18,000 or 91,000 naive CD8 cells into five parts, sequencing four.

Isolation of naive CD8 T cells was achieved by sorting on a CD8+CD4-CCR7+CD45RA+ phenotype. Germline V gene lookup returns CDR1 MNHEY and CDR2 SMNVEV (reference sequence). The V and J ends lost 4 bases and 4 bases, in that order; junction bases with no gene match: 6. The CDR3 extends over 14 amino acids. This clonotype was detected ten times or more. TCRdb passed the PCR reads through MiXCR, listing each CDR3 protein once. Among 490,000 or so distinct CDR3 sequences listed, less than 30% were seen once. The sample was naive CD8+ T cells from blood, with Jurkat cell RNA spiked in. The subset is: FACS-sorted CD8+CD4-CCR7+CD45RA+ naive T cells. This receptor was obtained from a human donor in good health. Some libraries in this study had Jurkat cell RNA spiked in. The V call is TRBV27, the J call TRBJ2-7; 8 bases line up with TRBD1. The CDR3 DNA follows: TGTGCCAGCAGTTCTCCAGGGGGCTTTTACGAGCAGTACTTC. It yields the protein CASSSPGGFYEQYF.